The rows below give T cell receptor beta chains drawn from one sample of a study of OX40 agonist ivuxolimab in advanced cancers. Produced via immunoSEQ multiplex PCR; TCRdb's table is partial and in-frame only. The table includes tens of thousands of clones, roughly 87% detected once. This sample comprised CD4+ or CD8+ T cells sorted from blood, obtained in a trial of the OX40 agonist ivuxolimab. All receptors derive from an adult with an advanced solid tumor such as melanoma, head and neck, liver or kidney cancer. CDR3s include the opening cysteine and the closing phenylalanine or tryptophan. The D gene is left open where the match is weak. Some rows have no size entry. The others give once, few or many, or a class for an expanded clone.

d_call: .; j_call: TRBJ1-2; clone_size: .; v_call: TRBV10-3; cdr3_nt: TGTGCCATCAGTGACCTGGGACATAACTATGGCTACACCTTC; cdr3_aa: CAISDLGHNYGYTF
d_call: .; j_call: TRBJ2-5; clone_size: .; v_call: TRBV4-2; cdr3_nt: TGTGCCAGCAGCCAAGTTTCACAAGAGACCCAGTACTTC; cdr3_aa: CASSQVSQETQYF
d_call: TRBD2; j_call: TRBJ2-5; clone_size: .; v_call: TRBV5-1; cdr3_nt: TGCGCCAGCAGCTTGCGACTAGCGCAAATTCAAGAGACCCAGTACTTC; cdr3_aa: CASSLRLAQIQETQYF
d_call: TRBD1; j_call: TRBJ2-5; clone_size: .; v_call: TRBV7-7; cdr3_nt: TGTGCTAGCAGCTCCGACAGGGGGCAAGAGACCCAGTACTTC; cdr3_aa: CASSSDRGQETQYF
d_call: .; j_call: TRBJ1-5; clone_size: .; v_call: TRBV6-1; cdr3_nt: TGTGCCAGCGGGGACAGCAATCAGCCCCAGCATTTT; cdr3_aa: CASGDSNQPQHF
d_call: .; j_call: TRBJ2-3; clone_size: .; v_call: TRBV5-1; cdr3_nt: TGCGCCAGCGCAGGGAGGGCGACAGGGAGCACAGATACGCAGTATTTT; cdr3_aa: CASAGRATGSTDTQYF
d_call: .; j_call: TRBJ1-2; clone_size: .; v_call: TRBV5-6; cdr3_nt: TGTGCCAGCAGCTTGGAAAACAGGAACTATGGCTACACCTTC; cdr3_aa: CASSLENRNYGYTF
d_call: TRBD1; j_call: TRBJ1-1; clone_size: .; v_call: TRBV7-7; cdr3_nt: TGTGCTAGCAGCTTAGGGACAGGGACTGAAGCTTTCTTT; cdr3_aa: CASSLGTGTEAFF
d_call: .; j_call: TRBJ2-1; clone_size: .; v_call: TRBV7-2; cdr3_nt: TGTGCCAGCAGCCACGTCACCCTACAAGGGAATGAGCAGTTCTTC; cdr3_aa: CASSHVTLQGNEQFF
d_call: TRBD1; j_call: TRBJ1-3; clone_size: .; v_call: TRBV7-2; cdr3_nt: TGTGCCAGCAGCCGGGACAGGGGTTTAGGAAACACCATATATTTT; cdr3_aa: CASSRDRGLGNTIYF
d_call: .; j_call: TRBJ2-1; clone_size: .; v_call: TRBV7-2; cdr3_nt: TGTGCCAGCAGCCCCAGGCTAGGGAACAATGAGCAGTTCTTC; cdr3_aa: CASSPRLGNNEQFF
d_call: .; j_call: TRBJ2-7; clone_size: .; v_call: TRBV5-1; cdr3_nt: TGCGCCAGCAGCTTGGACCGGGGGCCTTCCTCCTACGAGCAGTACTTC; cdr3_aa: CASSLDRGPSSYEQYF
d_call: TRBD1; j_call: TRBJ1-3; clone_size: .; v_call: TRBV19; cdr3_nt: TGTGCCACCGGACAGGGGAAGGGAAACACCATATATTTT; cdr3_aa: CATGQGKGNTIYF
d_call: TRBD1; j_call: TRBJ1-6; clone_size: .; v_call: TRBV6-1; cdr3_nt: TGTGCCAGCACCCCGACAGGGGGCAACAGTTCACCCCTCCACTTT; cdr3_aa: CASTPTGGNSSPLHF
d_call: TRBD1; j_call: TRBJ1-4; clone_size: .; v_call: TRBV7-9; cdr3_nt: TGTGCCAGCAGCTCAGCGGGGACAGGGAGTGAAAAACTGTTTTTT; cdr3_aa: CASSSAGTGSEKLFF
d_call: TRBD1; j_call: TRBJ1-4; clone_size: .; v_call: TRBV19; cdr3_nt: TGTGCCAGTACCACAGCAGGGGGCCTTAATGAAAAACTGTTTTTT; cdr3_aa: CASTTAGGLNEKLFF
d_call: .; j_call: TRBJ1-3; clone_size: .; v_call: TRBV18; cdr3_nt: TGTGCCAGCTCACCGCTCTTGGGTTCTGGAAACACCATATATTTT; cdr3_aa: CASSPLLGSGNTIYF
d_call: TRBD1; j_call: TRBJ2-3; clone_size: .; v_call: TRBV7-8; cdr3_nt: TGTGCCAGCAGTCGTGACAGGGGGCGCACAGATACGCAGTATTTT; cdr3_aa: CASSRDRGRTDTQYF
d_call: .; j_call: TRBJ1-5; clone_size: .; v_call: TRBV9; cdr3_nt: TGTGCCAGCAGCGCTACTGGTGGGAACAATCAGCCCCAGCATTTT; cdr3_aa: CASSATGGNNQPQHF
d_call: .; j_call: TRBJ1-1; clone_size: .; v_call: TRBV5-1; cdr3_nt: TGCGCCAGCAGCGTTGTGGGTGACACTGAAGCTTTCTTT; cdr3_aa: CASSVVGDTEAFF
d_call: .; j_call: TRBJ1-3; clone_size: .; v_call: TRBV6-5; cdr3_nt: TGTGCCAGCAGTTACGCGGCGGACTACTCTGGAAACACCATATATTTT; cdr3_aa: CASSYAADYSGNTIYF
d_call: .; j_call: TRBJ2-7; clone_size: .; v_call: TRBV14; cdr3_nt: TGTGCCAGCAGCCCCTACAGGGATTCCTCCTACGAGCAGTACTTC; cdr3_aa: CASSPYRDSSYEQYF
d_call: TRBD1; j_call: TRBJ1-5; clone_size: .; v_call: TRBV2; cdr3_nt: TGTGCCAGCAGTCTACAGGGGCACAATCAGCCCCAGCATTTT; cdr3_aa: CASSLQGHNQPQHF
d_call: TRBD1; j_call: TRBJ1-2; clone_size: .; v_call: TRBV5-6; cdr3_nt: TGTGCCAGCAGCTTGGTTATGACAGGGAGAGATGGCTACACCTTC; cdr3_aa: CASSLVMTGRDGYTF
d_call: .; j_call: TRBJ2-2; clone_size: few; v_call: TRBV19; cdr3_nt: TGTGCCAGTACCCTACATGCGCGTTCCAACACCGGGGAGCTGTTTTTT; cdr3_aa: CASTLHARSNTGELFF